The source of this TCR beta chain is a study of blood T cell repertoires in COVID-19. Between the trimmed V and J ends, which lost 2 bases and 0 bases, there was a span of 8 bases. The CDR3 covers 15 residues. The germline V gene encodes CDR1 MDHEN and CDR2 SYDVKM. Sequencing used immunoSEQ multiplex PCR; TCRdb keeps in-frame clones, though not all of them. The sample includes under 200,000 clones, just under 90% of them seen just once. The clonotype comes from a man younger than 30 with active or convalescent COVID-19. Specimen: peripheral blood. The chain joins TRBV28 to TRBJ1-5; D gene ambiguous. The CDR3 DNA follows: TGTGCCAGCAGTTTAAGCGGTAATAGCAATCAGCCCCAGCATTTT. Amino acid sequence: CASSLSGNSNQPQHF.